This T cell receptor beta chain was sequenced during a study of shared clonotypes between healthy human individuals. Study-level background: For every donor, three CD4 naive, three CD4 memory, two CD8 naive and one CD8 memory plates were used. Whole-study results and caveats: Naive subsets usually exceeded memory subsets in estimated richness.

Among the donors, all were Caucasian adults who lived in Nashville, Tennessee. In the case of this clone: What it recognizes is unknown.

V shed 0 bases, J shed 5 bases, and the junction held 2 bases outside the gene matches. There are 15 residues in the CDR3. CDR1 is MNHNY, CDR2 SVGAGI, per germline (reference sequence). Running of the assay took place at deep level. The data were produced by immunoSEQ multiplex PCR, yet TCRdb's version contains in-frame clones alone and is incomplete. The sample has more than 2,000,000 clones, roughly 92% seen once. The chain joins TRBV6-6 to TRBJ2-3; 10 nucleotides line up with TRBD2. Material for sequencing was naive CD4+ T cells sorted from blood. Subset: CD45RA+ positively selected. The source of this sequence is a man aged 18-30 years in good health. CDR3 sequence (DNA): TGTGCCAGCAGTTACTCCCTAGCGGGGGTAGATACGCAGTATTTT. Translation gives CASSYSLAGVDTQYF.